This T cell receptor (beta chain) is drawn from a study of cytomegalovirus exposure and HLA in healthy donors. Whole-study results and caveats: Evidence from a later analysis indicated that most CMV-associated TCR beta chains looked HLA-restricted.

With 60 Vbeta and 13 Jbeta primers, the PCR was carried out. Sequencing was performed with immunoSEQ multiplex PCR; in TCRdb, only in-frame clones are kept and a portion is missing. The profile covers approximately 180,000 clones, with roughly 13% appearing a single time and 7.8% taken by the ten largest. A remark on this clone: The antigen is unknown.

The germline CDR1 and CDR2 sequences are MGHRA and YSYEKL. V was cut by 2 bases and J by 8 bases, with 9 bases left in between. The CDR3 length is 12 residues. J is TRBJ1-2 and V is TRBV4-1, with D hard to call. This clonotype was obtained from a man in his fifties or sixties in good health and CMV-seropositive. Sequenced input: PBMCs. CDR3 amino acids: CASSQPPRGYTF. CDR3 DNA sequence: TGCGCCAGCAGCCAACCCCCCCGGGGCTACACCTTC.